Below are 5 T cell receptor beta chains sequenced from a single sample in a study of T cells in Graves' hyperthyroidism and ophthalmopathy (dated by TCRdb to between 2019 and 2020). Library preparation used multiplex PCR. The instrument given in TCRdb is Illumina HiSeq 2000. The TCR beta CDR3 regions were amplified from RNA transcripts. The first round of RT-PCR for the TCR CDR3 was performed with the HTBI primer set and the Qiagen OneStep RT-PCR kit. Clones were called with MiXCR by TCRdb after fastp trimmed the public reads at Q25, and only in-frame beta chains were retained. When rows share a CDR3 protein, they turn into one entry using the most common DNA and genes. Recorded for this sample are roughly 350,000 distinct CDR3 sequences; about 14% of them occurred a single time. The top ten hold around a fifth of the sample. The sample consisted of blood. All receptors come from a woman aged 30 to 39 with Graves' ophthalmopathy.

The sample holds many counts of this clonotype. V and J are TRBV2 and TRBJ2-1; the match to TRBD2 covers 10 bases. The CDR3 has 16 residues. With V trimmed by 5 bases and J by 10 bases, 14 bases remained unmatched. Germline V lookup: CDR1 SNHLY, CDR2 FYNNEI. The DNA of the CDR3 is TGTGCCAGCAGTCCCCTCGCCGGAGCGGGGGGGCACGAGCAGTTCTTC. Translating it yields CASSPLAGAGGHEQFF.

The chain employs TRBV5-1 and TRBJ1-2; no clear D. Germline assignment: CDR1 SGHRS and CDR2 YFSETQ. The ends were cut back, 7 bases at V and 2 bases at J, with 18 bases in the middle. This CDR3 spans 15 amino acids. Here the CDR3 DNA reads TGCGCCAGCTCGCCTGGGGTAGGGCTAAACTATGGCTACACCTTC. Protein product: CASSPGVGLNYGYTF.

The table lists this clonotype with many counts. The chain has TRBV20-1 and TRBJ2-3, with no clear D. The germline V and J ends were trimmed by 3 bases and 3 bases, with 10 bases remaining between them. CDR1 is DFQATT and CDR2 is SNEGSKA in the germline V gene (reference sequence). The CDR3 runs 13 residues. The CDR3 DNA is TGCAGTGCTAGTGCTAGGGCAACAGATACGCAGTATTTT. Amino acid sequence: CSASARATDTQYF.

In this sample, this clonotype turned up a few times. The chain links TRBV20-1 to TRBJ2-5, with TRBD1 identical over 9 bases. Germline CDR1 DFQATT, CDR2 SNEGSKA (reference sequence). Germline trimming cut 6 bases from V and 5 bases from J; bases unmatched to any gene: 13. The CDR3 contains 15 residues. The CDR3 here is CSATRGTGIVETQYF. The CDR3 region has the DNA TGCAGTGCCACGAGGGGGACAGGGATTGTTGAGACCCAGTACTTC.

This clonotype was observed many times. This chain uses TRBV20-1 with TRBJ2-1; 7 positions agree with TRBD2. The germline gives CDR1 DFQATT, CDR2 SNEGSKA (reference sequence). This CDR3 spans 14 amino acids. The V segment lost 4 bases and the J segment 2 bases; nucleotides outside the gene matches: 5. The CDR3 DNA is TGCAGTGCTAACAGCGGGGAACCCTACAATGAGCAGTTCTTC. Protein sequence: CSANSGEPYNEQFF.